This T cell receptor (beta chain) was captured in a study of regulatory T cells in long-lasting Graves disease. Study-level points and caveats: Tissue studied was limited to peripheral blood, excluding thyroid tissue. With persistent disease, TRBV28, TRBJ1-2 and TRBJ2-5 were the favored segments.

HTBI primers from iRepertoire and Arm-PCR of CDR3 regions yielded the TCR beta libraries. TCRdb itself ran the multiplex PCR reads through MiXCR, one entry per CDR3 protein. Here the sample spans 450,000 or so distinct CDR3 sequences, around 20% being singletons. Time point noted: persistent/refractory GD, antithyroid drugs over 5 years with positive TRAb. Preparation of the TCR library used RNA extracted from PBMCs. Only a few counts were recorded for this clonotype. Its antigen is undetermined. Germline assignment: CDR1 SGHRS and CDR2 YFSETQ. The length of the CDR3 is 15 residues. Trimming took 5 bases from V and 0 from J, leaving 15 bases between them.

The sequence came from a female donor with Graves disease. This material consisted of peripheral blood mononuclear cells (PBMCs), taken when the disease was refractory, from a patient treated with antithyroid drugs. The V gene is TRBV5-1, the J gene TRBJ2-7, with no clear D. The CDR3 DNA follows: TGCGCCAGCAGTACTGCCACAGCATCCTCCTACGAGCAGTACTTC. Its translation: CASSTATASSYEQYF.